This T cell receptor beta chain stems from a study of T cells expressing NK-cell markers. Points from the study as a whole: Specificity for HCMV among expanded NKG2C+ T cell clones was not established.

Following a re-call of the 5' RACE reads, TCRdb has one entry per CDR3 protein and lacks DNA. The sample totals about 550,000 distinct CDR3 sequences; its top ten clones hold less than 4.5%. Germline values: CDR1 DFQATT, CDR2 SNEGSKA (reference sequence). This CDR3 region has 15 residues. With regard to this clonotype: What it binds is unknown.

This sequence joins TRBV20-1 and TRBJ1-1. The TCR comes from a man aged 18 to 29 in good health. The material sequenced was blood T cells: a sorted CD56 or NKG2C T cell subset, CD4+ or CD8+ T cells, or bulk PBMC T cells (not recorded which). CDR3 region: CSAREDVSMNTEAFF.